The 29 T cell receptor beta chains below come from one sample, sequenced in a study of cytomegalovirus exposure and HLA in healthy donors (dated by TCRdb to the late 2010s). The library was produced with the immunoSEQ multiplex PCR assay. TCRdb mirrors the immuneACCESS table, restricted to in-frame sequences. Some clones are absent from its copies; in checked studies, under half trace to an unresolved V gene, and the reason for the others is unknown. The sample table contains 200,000 to 300,000 clones; only one count was recorded for about 90% of them. The ten largest make up under 4% of the sample. The specimen was PBMCs. The receptors were sampled from a woman aged 25-40 years in good health and CMV-seronegative.

This clone showed up just a few times. This chain joins TRBV10-3 and TRBJ2-7, with D perhaps TRBD2 (5 bases). Trimming took off 11 bases at V and 4 bases at J, with 9 bases between the two ends. The CDR3 has 10 amino acids. CDR1 and CDR2 (germline): ENHRY, SYGVKD. The CDR3 loop reads CAYGDYEQYF. The CDR3 DNA reads as TGTGCCTACGGGGATTACGAGCAGTACTTC.

This chain uses TRBV27 with TRBJ2-7, with 11 bases matching TRBD1. This CDR3 is 13 amino acids long. Germline V gene sequence: CDR1 MNHEY, CDR2 SMNVEV (reference sequence). V shed 5 bases, J shed 7 bases, and the junction held 4 bases outside the gene matches. The CDR3 DNA reads TGTGCCAGCAGTCCGGACAGGGGGCGTGAGCAGTACTTC. The encoded protein is CASSPDRGREQYF.

V usage is TRBV30 and J usage is TRBJ2-7, with TRBD1 as a possible D gene (6 bases). Germline V gene data show CDR1 as GTSNPN and CDR2 as SVGIG (reference sequence). This CDR3 has 14 residues. Trimming took off 1 base at V and 2 bases at J, with 12 bases between the two ends. The DNA of the CDR3 is TGTGCCTGGAGTGGGACAGCCCTAACCTACGAGCAGTACTTC. This gives the protein CAWSGTALTYEQYF.

The gene calls are TRBV6-6 and TRBJ2-1; 12 bases are shared with TRBD2. This CDR3 is built from 15 residues. Losses at the gene ends were 8 bases for V and 6 bases for J; bases not matched to a gene: 8. Germline V gene sequence: CDR1 MNHNY, CDR2 SVGAGI (reference sequence). The CDR3 DNA follows: TGTGCCAGCCTAGCGGGAGGGATCCGGGTCAATGAGCAGTTCTTC. Its translation: CASLAGGIRVNEQFF.

The CDR3 loop reads CASSLVALSTDTQYF. The CDR3 DNA follows: TGCGCCAGCAGCTTGGTAGCGCTCAGCACAGATACGCAGTATTTT. The rearrangement uses TRBV5-1 and TRBJ2-3; TRBD2 is a possible D gene (5 bases). The CDR3 contains 15 residues. Germline V gene data show CDR1 as SGHRS and CDR2 as YFSETQ. V gave up 0 bases and J gave up 0 bases, with 8 bases separating them.

This clone was counted once. The genes are TRBV4-2 and TRBJ2-1, with 9 positions matching TRBD2. After removal of 0 bases from V and 5 bases from J, the junction contained 11 bases not matched to a gene. Germline V gene sequence: CDR1 LGHNA, CDR2 YNFKEQ. The CDR3 loop spans 18 amino acids. CDR3 sequence: CASSQDDRSGRSDNEQFF. Here the CDR3 DNA reads TGTGCCAGCAGCCAAGATGATCGGAGCGGGAGGTCCGACAATGAGCAGTTCTTC.

V gene TRBV27 combines with J gene TRBJ2-3, with D possibly TRBD1 on 6 matching bases. V was clipped by 3 bases and J by 4 bases, with 17 bases between them. The CDR3 sequence is 16 residues long. Germline V gives CDR1 MNHEY, CDR2 SMNVEV (reference sequence). CDR3 coding DNA: TGTGCCAGCAGTTTGGCAAGTATTCCAGGGGCAGATACGCAGTATTTT. Amino acids: CASSLASIPGADTQYF.

As regards this clone: Other DNA sequences in the same sample also yield this CDR3. The rearrangement links TRBV4-3 to TRBJ2-7; D remains unclear. V lost 0 bases and J 1 base, leaving 4 bases between the germline ends. Germline V gives CDR1 LGHNA, CDR2 YSLEER. The CDR3 runs to 13 residues. As DNA, the CDR3 is TGCGCCAGCAGCCAAGATTTGTCCTACGAGCAGTACTTC. Protein: CASSQDLSYEQYF.

This chain joins TRBV13 and TRBJ2-7; the D gene is possibly TRBD1 (6 bases). Germline V gives CDR1 PRHDT, CDR2 FYEKMQ (reference sequence). The CDR3 sequence is 13 residues long. V was cut by 5 bases and J by 6 bases, with 14 bases left in between. CDR3 bases: TGTGCCAGCAGCCGGGACATAAAGGGCGAGCAGTACTTC. Its translation is CASSRDIKGEQYF.

The chain employs TRBV27 and TRBJ2-7; TRBD2 matches 12 bases. Germline V gives CDR1 MNHEY, CDR2 SMNVEV (reference sequence). CDR3 length: 19 amino acids. V was pared by 6 bases and J by 2 bases, with 17 bases of the junction left unmatched. DNA for the CDR3: TGTGCCAGCAGCCGCCTGGGAGCTAGCGGGAGGGCCTACCCCTACGAGCAGTACTTC. This codes for CASSRLGASGRAYPYEQYF.

For the CDR3, the DNA is TGTGCCAGCAGCCAAGATTACAGCCACTATGGCTACACCTTC. Translation gives CASSQDYSHYGYTF. The V gene is TRBV14, the J gene TRBJ1-2; D is unclear. V was shortened by 0 bases and J by 3 bases, with 8 bases between the two germline ends. The CDR3 totals 14 residues. Germline V gives CDR1 SGHDN, CDR2 FVKESK.

The chain couples TRBV28 to TRBJ2-2; TRBD1 agrees at 9 bases. The CDR3 runs 14 residues. The junction had 3 bases not matched to a gene; V was cut back by 6 bases and J by 4 bases. Germline loops: CDR1 MDHEN, CDR2 SYDVKM. CDR3 DNA: TGTGCCAGCAGACAGGGGGCAATCACCGGGGAGCTGTTTTTT. This translates into CASRQGAITGELFF.

The V gene is TRBV7-2, the J gene TRBJ1-5; D is possibly TRBD1 (6 bases). Trimming cost V 4 bases and J 0 bases, with 16 bases left between them. The germline V gene has CDR1 SGHTA and CDR2 FQGNSA. The CDR3 length is 17 residues. The CDR3 is CASSSDRTVYSNQPQHF. CDR3 nucleotides: TGTGCCAGCAGCTCAGATAGGACAGTGTATAGCAATCAGCCCCAGCATTTT.

The chain carries TRBV6-5 and TRBJ1-4, with TRBD1 as a possible D gene (5 bases). Germline CDR1 MNHEY, CDR2 SVGAGI. The CDR3 spans 14 residues. V lost 5 bases and J lost 8, with 15 bases in between. The CDR3 sequence: CASSPMSGVEKLFF. As DNA, the CDR3 is TGTGCCAGCAGTCCCATGTCGGGGGTCGAAAAACTGTTTTTT.

This clone was observed a single time. This chain links TRBV19 with TRBJ2-7; the D is unclear. Germline CDR1 reads LNHDA; CDR2 reads SQIVND (reference sequence). V lost 6 bases and J lost 5, with 14 bases in between. The CDR3 is made up of 13 amino acids. CDR3 sequence reads: CASSPHPRNEQYF. The CDR3 DNA reads TGTGCCAGTAGCCCCCACCCCAGGAACGAGCAGTACTTC. The full variable domain, with the rest looked up from reference TRBV19 and TRBJ2-7, is DGGITQSPKYLFRKEGQNVTLSCEQNLNHDAMYWYRQDPGQGLRLIYYSQIVNDFQKGDIAEGYSVSREKKESFPLTVTSAQKNPTAFYLCASSPHPRNEQYFGPGTRLTVT.

The chain employs TRBV5-1 and TRBJ2-4, with 7 positions matching TRBD1. The germline V gene has CDR1 SGHRS and CDR2 YFSETQ. V dropped 4 bases and J dropped 0; count of bases not matched to a gene: 7. The length of the CDR3 is 16 residues. The CDR3 loop is CASSEGQGVAKNIQYF. The CDR3 DNA sequence: TGCGCCAGCAGCGAAGGCCAGGGGGTAGCCAAAAACATTCAGTACTTC.

J is TRBJ1-2 and V is TRBV27, with D uncertain. There are 16 residues in the CDR3. CDR1 and CDR2 from the germline V gene are MNHEY and SMNVEV (reference sequence). V dropped 0 bases and J dropped 1 base, with 12 bases sitting between them. The CDR3, as DNA: TGTGCCAGCAGTTTATCGAGGAGGACCCGTAACTATGGCTACACCTTC. It is translated as CASSLSRRTRNYGYTF.

This clone has just one count. For the CDR3, the DNA is TGTGCCAGCAGTTTACCCGGGACAGGGGCAGTACTCTCTGGGGCCAACGTCCTGACTTTC. Protein sequence: CASSLPGTGAVLSGANVLTF. The V and J genes are TRBV28 and TRBJ2-6, with 10 bases lining up with TRBD1. The CDR3 consists of 20 residues. Germline V CDR1 and CDR2: MDHEN, SYDVKM. V was clipped by 2 bases and J by 0 bases; unmatched bases: 10.

This chain joins TRBV12-5 and TRBJ2-5; tentative D call: TRBD2 (5 bases). CDR3 size: 16 residues. V lost 5 bases and J 5 bases, leaving 21 bases between the germline ends. From germline, CDR1 is LGHNT and CDR2 FRNRAP. CDR3 in DNA: TGTGCTAGTGGTGCAAAAAATGGACTCAAGTGGGAGACCCAGTACTTC. Its protein is CASGAKNGLKWETQYF. The full variable domain, its missing parts supplied by reference TRBV12-5 and TRBJ2-5, is DARVTQTPRHKVTEMGQEVTMRCQPILGHNTVFWYRQTMMQGLELLAYFRNRAPLDDSGMPKDRFSAEMPDATLATLKIQPSEPRDSAVYFCASGAKNGLKWETQYFGPGTRLLVL.

There are a few counts of this clone. The same CDR3 can be traced to other DNA sequences in this sample. The chain joins TRBV6-5 to TRBJ2-7; D perhaps matches TRBD2 (5 bases). Per germline, CDR1 MNHEY and CDR2 SVGAGI. This CDR3 is built from 12 residues. V was trimmed by 2 bases and J by 4 bases, leaving 6 bases between them. CDR3: CASSYRGYEQYF. DNA of the CDR3: TGTGCCAGCAGTTACCGGGGATACGAGCAGTACTTC.

The CDR3 DNA is TGCGCCAGCAGCTTGGTACGGAACTCCTACGAGCAGTACTTC. This sequence encodes CASSLVRNSYEQYF. The chain employs TRBV5-1 and TRBJ2-7; no clear D gene. Germline V gives CDR1 SGHRS, CDR2 YFSETQ. The CDR3 totals 14 residues. V lost 0 bases, J lost 0 bases, and 7 bases lay in between.

The genes are TRBV2 and TRBJ1-1; 10 bases match TRBD1. Losses at the gene ends were 7 bases for V and 1 base for J; bases not matched to a gene: 3. CDR3 size: 14 residues. CDR1 is SNHLY and CDR2 is FYNNEI in the germline V gene. The CDR3 DNA reads TGTGCCAGCAAGAGGGACAGGGGGAACACTGAAGCTTTCTTT. Translation: CASKRDRGNTEAFF. Based on the CDR3 plus reference TRBV2 and TRBJ1-1, the full variable domain is EPEVTQTPSHQVTQMGQEVILRCVPISNHLYFYWYRQILGQKVEFLVSFYNNEISEKSEIFDDQFSVERPDGSNFTLKIRSTKLEDSAMYFCASKRDRGNTEAFFGQGTRLTVV.

V is TRBV6-6 and J is TRBJ2-1, with no clear D. The CDR3 has 13 residues. Per the germline V gene, CDR1 is MNHNY and CDR2 is SVGAGI (reference sequence). Trimming left V 0 bases short and J 5 bases short, with 5 bases between. CDR3 residues: CASSYSFHNEQFF. The CDR3 DNA is TGTGCCAGCAGTTACTCTTTTCACAATGAGCAGTTCTTC.

The chain joins TRBV27 to TRBJ2-1; 13 nucleotides agree with TRBD2. The CDR3 totals 16 residues. Germline CDR1 MNHEY, CDR2 SMNVEV (reference sequence). Trimming removed 3 bases from V and 2 bases from J; junction bases left unmatched: 1. The CDR3 sequence: CASSFTSGRAYNEQFF. CDR3 nucleotides: TGTGCCAGCAGTTTTACTAGCGGGAGGGCCTACAATGAGCAGTTCTTC.

V gene TRBV7-2 combines with J gene TRBJ1-5; a weak D match, TRBD1 (6 bases). The CDR3 contains 13 residues. V dropped 4 bases and J dropped 10 bases, with 14 bases sitting between them. Germline V lookup: CDR1 SGHTA, CDR2 FQGNSA. CDR3 protein: CASSSVDSYPQHF. For the CDR3, the DNA is TGTGCCAGCAGCTCGGTGGACAGTTACCCCCAGCATTTT.

This clone appeared a single time. This rearrangement joins TRBV5-6 to TRBJ2-5; a weak D match, TRBD1 (5 bases). The germline V and J ends were trimmed by 2 bases and 3 bases, with 8 bases remaining between them. Germline values: CDR1 SGHDT, CDR2 YYEEEE. The CDR3 extends over 13 amino acids. CDR3 region: CASSFPTEETQYF. Written as DNA, the CDR3 is TGTGCCAGCAGCTTCCCGACAGAAGAGACCCAGTACTTC.

The chain links TRBV5-1 to TRBJ2-7; D is unclear. The ends were cut back, 0 bases at V and 5 bases at J, with 3 bases in the middle. The CDR3 totals 11 residues. Per germline, CDR1 SGHRS and CDR2 YFSETQ. Here the CDR3 reads CASSLGHEQYF. The CDR3 coding sequence is TGCGCCAGCAGCTTGGGGCACGAGCAGTACTTC.

This rearrangement joins TRBV30 to TRBJ2-6, with D perhaps TRBD1 or TRBD2 (5 bases each). Per germline, CDR1 GTSNPN and CDR2 SVGIG (reference sequence). CDR3 length: 17 amino acids. The germline V and J ends were trimmed by 0 bases and 0 bases, with 12 bases remaining between them. As DNA, the CDR3 is TGTGCCTGGAGTGTGGGACGGGCATTCTCTGGGGCCAACGTCCTGACTTTC. Translation gives CAWSVGRAFSGANVLTF.

V gene TRBV6-6 combines with J gene TRBJ2-1, with D unclear. V dropped 9 bases and J dropped 5 bases, with 14 bases sitting between them. The CDR3 covers 13 residues. CDR1 and CDR2 from the germline V gene are MNHNY and SVGAGI (reference sequence). The CDR3 reads CASSDGAHNEQFF. The CDR3 nucleotides are TGTGCCAGTTCGGACGGAGCGCACAATGAGCAGTTCTTC.